A single sample is the source of the 27 T cell receptor beta chains below, sequenced in a study of T cells in Graves' hyperthyroidism and ophthalmopathy. Amplified TCR beta CDR3 regions derived from RNA transcripts. The HTBI primer set served for first-round RT-PCR of the TCR CDR3. TCRdb analysed the multiplex PCR reads with MiXCR anew, one entry per CDR3 protein. The table has hundreds of thousands of distinct CDR3 sequences, 40% to 55% seen once. Sequencing was done on a sample of peripheral blood or thyroid tissue (not recorded which). These receptors all come from a woman aged 18 to 35 with Graves' hyperthyroidism.

This clonotype came up many times. The chain couples TRBV7-9 to TRBJ1-2; D not resolved. Germline assignment: CDR1 SEHNR and CDR2 FQNEAQ (reference sequence). The V gene lost 2 bases and the J gene lost 2 bases, with 9 bases spanning the gap. CDR3 size: 14 residues. In nucleotides, the CDR3 is TGTGCCAGCAGCTTATCTCGGGAAAACTATGGCTACACCTTC. Its translation is CASSLSRENYGYTF.

This CDR3 is CATKFGGSNQPQHF. CDR3 nucleotides: TGTGCCACCAAGTTCGGTGGGAGCAATCAGCCCCAGCATTTT. The chain uses TRBV15 and TRBJ1-5; D is undetermined. CDR3 length: 14 residues. Germline V gives CDR1 LNHNV, CDR2 YYDKDF (reference sequence). V was shortened by 7 bases and J by 1 base, with 11 bases between the two germline ends.

Only one count was recorded for this clonotype. The chain combines TRBV25-1 with TRBJ2-1, with 12 bases lining up with TRBD1. CDR1 is MGHDK, CDR2 SYGVNS, per germline. The CDR3 loop spans 15 amino acids. The V segment lost 4 bases and the J segment 8 bases; nucleotides outside the gene matches: 6. This chain's CDR3 is CASSAGTGGFDEQFF. The CDR3 DNA sequence: TGTGCCAGCAGTGCAGGGACAGGGGGCTTTGATGAGCAGTTCTTC.

The chain links TRBV7-9 to TRBJ2-5; 9 bases fit TRBD2. The CDR3 runs 16 residues. Germline CDR1 is SEHNR and CDR2 is FQNEAQ (reference sequence). Unmatched junction bases numbered 8, after V lost 6 bases and J lost 0 bases. CDR3 loop: CASSPWTSAYQETQYF. The DNA for the CDR3 is TGTGCCAGCAGTCCCTGGACTAGCGCTTACCAAGAGACCCAGTACTTC.

This clonotype was observed a few times. One end of the junction does not line up with germline, which may come from a read error. The chain joins TRBV4-1 to TRBJ1-4; 12 bases are a match to TRBD1. The CDR3 spans 17 residues. CDR1 is MGHRA and CDR2 is YSYEKL in the germline V gene. The CDR3 region is CASSQTGTGGRGEKLFF. CDR3 DNA: TGTGCCAGCAGCCAAACCGGGACAGGGGGCAGGGGTGAAAAACTGTTTTTT.

The V gene is TRBV7-8, the J gene TRBJ1-4, with TRBD1 matching 10 bases. Per germline, CDR1 SGHVS and CDR2 FQNEAQ. CDR3 length equals 14 residues. The V gene end was trimmed by 3 bases and the J gene end by 6 bases; junction bases not matched to a gene: 1. The chain's CDR3 is CASSLDRGYEKLFF. The DNA of the CDR3 is TGTGCCAGCAGCTTGGACAGGGGGTATGAAAAACTGTTTTTT. The full variable domain, with the rest looked up from reference TRBV7-8 and TRBJ1-4, is GAGVSQSPRYKVAKRGQDVALRCDPISGHVSLFWYQQALGQGPEFLTYFQNEAQLDKSGLPSDRFFAERPEGSVSTLKIQRTQQEDSAVYLCASSLDRGYEKLFFGSGTQLSVL.

This clonotype was counted many times. The chain uses TRBV7-8 and TRBJ1-2, with no clear D. V lost 1 base, J lost 3 bases, and 12 bases lay in between. The CDR3 spans 15 residues. Germline CDR1 is SGHVS and CDR2 is FQNEAQ. The CDR3 region is CASSLVLGKDYGYTF. CDR3 DNA: TGTGCCAGCAGCTTAGTCTTGGGGAAAGACTATGGCTACACCTTC.

This clonotype appeared a single time. A read error may be the cause here, since a much bigger clone is one base away. The rearrangement uses TRBV2 and TRBJ1-2; no firm D call. From germline, CDR1 is SNHLY and CDR2 FYNNEI. This CDR3 spans 17 amino acids. CDR3 coding DNA: TGTGCCTGCAGTGGCGCCGGTCTGTTAGGCGCACTCTCTGGCTACACCTTC. Protein product: CACSGAGLLGALSGYTF.

The CDR3 DNA reads TGTGCCAGCAGCTTAGATCAGGGGGCGAGAACTGAAGCTTTCTTT. It yields the protein CASSLDQGARTEAFF. The V and J genes are TRBV7-2 and TRBJ1-1, with 8 bases lining up with TRBD1. The CDR3 length is 15 residues. The J segment lost 5 bases and the V segment lost 1 base, leaving 6 bases of the junction unmatched. The V gene's germline CDR1 is SGHTA and CDR2 FQGNSA.

The chain joins TRBV10-3 to TRBJ1-1; a possible D gene is TRBD1 (6 bases). Per the germline V gene, CDR1 is ENHRY and CDR2 is SYGVKD. Trimming cost V 4 bases and J 6 bases, with 12 bases left between them. The CDR3 consists of 13 residues. CDR3 coding DNA: TGTGCCATCAGTGCCGGGACAAACCCTGAAGCTTTCTTT. This encodes CAISAGTNPEAFF.

The V and J genes are TRBV25-1 and TRBJ1-5; 9 nucleotides align to TRBD1. This CDR3 has 15 residues. Germline trimming cut 3 bases from V and 3 bases from J; bases unmatched to any gene: 3. Germline V gene lookup returns CDR1 MGHDK and CDR2 SYGVNS. The CDR3 DNA is TGTGCCAGCAGTGATGGACAGGGGTACAATCAGCCCCAGCATTTT. Protein: CASSDGQGYNQPQHF. Together with reference TRBV25-1 and TRBJ1-5, the CDR3 gives the full variable domain: EADIYQTPRYLVIGTGKKITLECSQTMGHDKMYWYQQDPGMELHLIHYSYGVNSTEKGDLSSESTVSRIRTEHFPLTLESARPSHTSQYLCASSDGQGYNQPQHFGDGTRLSIL.

This chain joins TRBV7-8 and TRBJ2-7, with 9 bases that match TRBD1. The CDR3 is made up of 14 amino acids. Trimming cost V 7 bases and J 5 bases; bases outside gene matches: 9. Per germline, CDR1 SGHVS and CDR2 FQNEAQ. DNA of the CDR3: TGTGCCAGCAATACGGCACAGGGGGCCCACGAGCAGTACTTC. Encoded protein: CASNTAQGAHEQYF. The full variable domain, in which reference TRBV7-8 and TRBJ2-7 provide the parts outside the CDR3, is GAGVSQSPRYKVAKRGQDVALRCDPISGHVSLFWYQQALGQGPEFLTYFQNEAQLDKSGLPSDRFFAERPEGSVSTLKIQRTQQEDSAVYLCASNTAQGAHEQYFGPGTRLTVT.

With respect to this clonotype: This may come from a read error, since a much larger clone is one base off. The rearrangement links TRBV25-1 to TRBJ1-1, with TRBD1 identical over 7 bases. V was pared by 8 bases and J by 11 bases, with 14 bases of the junction left unmatched. The CDR3 extends over 13 amino acids. Looked up from germline, CDR1 is MGHDK and CDR2 is SYGVNS. The CDR3 region is CASSLEAGGMAFF. As DNA, the CDR3 is TGTGCCAGCTCCCTGGAGGCAGGGGGGATGGCTTTCTTT.

The gene calls are TRBV6-1 and TRBJ1-5; TRBD1 might be the D (5 bases). Germline values: CDR1 MNHNS, CDR2 SASEGT. Trimming took off 6 bases at V and 0 bases at J, with 12 bases between the two ends. The CDR3 sequence is 15 residues long. In nucleotides, the CDR3 is TGTGCCAGCAGATCCGGGGGGGATAGCAATCAGCCCCAGCATTTT. Encoded protein: CASRSGGDSNQPQHF.

The genes are TRBV20-1 and TRBJ1-4; 9 bases match TRBD1. The CDR3 loop spans 13 amino acids. The V gene's germline CDR1 is DFQATT and CDR2 SNEGSKA (reference sequence). V dropped 6 bases and J dropped 10; count of bases not matched to a gene: 9. The CDR3 DNA sequence: TGCAGTGCCGCCGACAGGGGGGGGGGAAAACTGTTTTTT. It codes for CSAADRGGGKLFF.

The chain recombines TRBV20-1 with TRBJ2-7, with 11 bases that match TRBD2. Germline CDR1 and CDR2: DFQATT and SNEGSKA (reference sequence). J lost 5 bases, V lost 0 bases, and 3 bases had no gene match. The CDR3 extends over 14 amino acids. CDR3 sequence: CSARDLLAGDEQYF. CDR3 coding DNA: TGCAGTGCTAGAGATTTACTAGCGGGAGACGAGCAGTACTTC.

This clonotype was observed a few times. The rearrangement joins TRBV7-9 to TRBJ1-6; 7 bases align to TRBD1. Germline loops: CDR1 SEHNR, CDR2 FQNEAQ (reference sequence). There are 16 residues in the CDR3. The trim removed 1 base at V and 9 bases at J, leaving 9 bases unmatched. The CDR3 nucleotides are TGTGCCAGCAGCTTAGGCTCAAAGGGGGCTGGTTCACCCCTCCACTTT. Its protein is CASSLGSKGAGSPLHF. Based on the CDR3 plus reference TRBV7-9 and TRBJ1-6, the full variable domain is DTGVSQNPRHKITKRGQNVTFRCDPISEHNRLYWYRQTLGQGPEFLTYFQNEAQLEKSRLLSDRFSAERPKGSFSTLEIQRTEQGDSAMYLCASSLGSKGAGSPLHFGNGTRLTVT.

For this clonotype: Given a much more abundant clone one base away, this may be a read error. The chain employs TRBV9 and TRBJ1-1; 7 bases map to TRBD1. The CDR3 is 15 residues long. The V gene's germline CDR1 is SGDLS and CDR2 YYNGEE. The CDR3 DNA is TGTACCAGCAGCGGCCTCTCGGGACAGTACACTGAAGCTTTCTTT. Residues: CTSSGLSGQYTEAFF.

This clonotype was counted at least ten times. The V gene is TRBV20-1, the J gene TRBJ2-5; a possible D gene is TRBD1 (5 bases). Trimming took off 3 bases at V and 9 bases at J, with 11 bases between the two ends. Germline-derived CDR1 and CDR2 are DFQATT and SNEGSKA (reference sequence). CDR3 size: 11 residues. CDR3 DNA sequence: TGCAGTGCTAGTTCCCAGGGCCCCCAGTACTTC. As protein: CSASSQGPQYF.

This chain uses TRBV11-1 with TRBJ2-5, with 13 bases matching TRBD2. Germline values: CDR1 SGHAT, CDR2 FQDESV (reference sequence). The trim removed 5 bases at V and 0 bases at J, leaving 15 bases unmatched. The CDR3 contains 20 residues. Here the CDR3 reads CASSPLSGTSGIEYQETQYF. The CDR3 DNA follows: TGTGCCAGCAGCCCCCTCTCCGGGACTAGCGGGATAGAGTACCAAGAGACCCAGTACTTC.

This clonotype showed up just a few times. The chain employs TRBV6-6 and TRBJ2-2; unclear D gene. The V and J ends lost 2 bases and 7 bases respectively, with 2 bases between them. The germline gives CDR1 MNHNY, CDR2 SVGAGI (reference sequence). CDR3 length: 11 residues. CDR3 residues: CASSYDGELFF. Here the CDR3 DNA reads TGTGCCAGCAGTTACGACGGGGAGCTGTTTTTT.

The chain has TRBV24-1 and TRBJ2-5; perhaps D is TRBD1 or TRBD2 (5 bases each). The CDR3 has 16 residues. Trimming shortened V by 4 bases and J by 0 bases, and 14 bases separated the two germline ends. From germline, CDR1 is KGHDR and CDR2 SFDVKD. The CDR3 bases are TGTGCCACCAGTGACCCCGGGACGCCGTACCAAGAGACCCAGTACTTC. This gives the protein CATSDPGTPYQETQYF.

This clonotype turned up a few times. This sequence joins TRBV9 and TRBJ2-5; 8 bases are shared with TRBD2. CDR1 and CDR2 from the germline V gene are SGDLS and YYNGEE. This CDR3 has 16 amino acids. The ends lost 5 bases at V and 5 bases at J; junction bases unmatched: 14. The DNA of the CDR3 is TGTGCCAGCAGTTGGGGGAGCGGGAGAGGTGAGGAGACCCAGTACTTC. Translating gives CASSWGSGRGEETQYF. The full variable domain, in which reference TRBV9 and TRBJ2-5 provide the parts outside the CDR3, is DSGVTQTPKHLITATGQRVTLRCSPRSGDLSVYWYQQSLDQGLQFLIQYYNGEERAKGNILERFSAQQFPDLHSELNLSSLELGDSALYFCASSWGSGRGEETQYFGPGTRLLVL.

Notes on this clonotype: The junction shows a germline mismatch at one end, possibly a read error. The chain joins TRBV10-3 to TRBJ2-3; perhaps TRBD1 as D (6 bases). Germline lookup yields CDR1 ENHRY and CDR2 SYGVKD. The CDR3 totals 13 residues. CDR3 region: CASSEGHTDTQYF. The CDR3 DNA is TGTGCCAGCAGTGAGGGACACACAGATACGCAGTATTTT.

The chain joins TRBV24-1 to TRBJ2-2; D not certain. The CDR3 covers 18 residues. V lost 4 bases and J 0 bases, leaving 17 bases between the germline ends. Germline loops: CDR1 KGHDR, CDR2 SFDVKD. DNA of the CDR3: TGTGCCACCAGTGAACGCGGCACAGATACAACGAACACCGGGGAGCTGTTTTTT. Translation gives CATSERGTDTTNTGELFF.

The chain uses TRBV7-2 and TRBJ2-7; 11 bases are shared with TRBD2. Germline V CDR1 and CDR2: SGHTA, FQGNSA. V shed 3 bases, J shed 3 bases, and the junction held 4 bases outside the gene matches. The CDR3 extends over 15 amino acids. Here the CDR3 DNA reads TGTGCCAGCAGCTTCTTTAGCGGGAGGGACTACGAGCAGTACTTC. The encoded protein is CASSFFSGRDYEQYF.

V is TRBV7-3 and J is TRBJ2-2; weak D call: TRBD2 (5 bases). CDR1 and CDR2 from the germline V gene are SGHTA and FQGTGA. With 11 bases removed from V and 7 bases from J, the gap between germline ends came to 17 bases. CDR3 size: 13 residues. The CDR3 DNA sequence: TGTGCCTGGAGCGAGGGCTCCGTCGGGGAGCTGTTTTTT. Residues: CAWSEGSVGELFF.